Below are 21 T cell receptor beta chains sequenced from a single sample in a study of blood T cell repertoires in COVID-19 (dated by TCRdb to 2018 to 2020). Library generation was performed with the immunoSEQ multiplex PCR assay. In its TCRdb copy, this immuneACCESS table keeps in-frame sequences only and misses some clones. Where compared with another copy, unresolved V genes explain less than half of these, and the others have no known cause. The sample has roughly 250,000 clones on record, around 90% of them singletons. Of the sample, approximately 7.5% falls within the top ten clones. Source material: peripheral blood. The source is a man aged 60 to 69 who had recovered from COVID-19.

This chain joins TRBV15 and TRBJ2-2; tentative D call: TRBD2 (6 bases). This CDR3 has 14 amino acids. In germline, CDR1 is LNHNV, CDR2 YYDKDF (reference sequence). Between the trimmed V and J ends, which lost 4 bases and 1 base, there was a span of 7 bases. Written as DNA, the CDR3 is TGTGCCACCAGCAATAGCGGGAACACCGGGGAGCTGTTTTTT. It is translated as CATSNSGNTGELFF.

The chain employs TRBV6-5 and TRBJ2-2, with TRBD2 matching over 10 bases. Per germline, CDR1 MNHEY and CDR2 SVGAGI. The junction had 4 bases not matched to a gene; V was cut back by 4 bases and J by 5 bases. The CDR3 length is 15 residues. DNA of the CDR3: TGTGCCAGCAGTTTAGCGGGGGGCCGGACCGGGGAGCTGTTTTTT. This encodes CASSLAGGRTGELFF.

V usage is TRBV4-2 and J usage is TRBJ1-2; no clear D. Germline-derived CDR1 and CDR2 are LGHNA and YNFKEQ. This CDR3 has 15 amino acids. V lost 1 base and J lost 0, with 9 bases in between. The CDR3 loop reads CASSQATDANYGYTF. In DNA form, the CDR3 reads TGTGCCAGCAGCCAAGCTACAGACGCTAACTATGGCTACACCTTC.

This chain joins TRBV12-3 or TRBV12-4 and TRBJ1-6; maybe TRBD1 (6 bases). CDR3 size: 13 residues. Trimming left V 6 bases short and J 9 bases short, with 12 bases between. CDR3 loop: CASRDQGFSPLHF. Here the CDR3 DNA reads TGTGCCAGCAGGGACCAGGGGTTTTCACCCCTCCACTTT.

The rearrangement links TRBV6-6 to TRBJ1-1; D ambiguous. The CDR3 loop spans 11 amino acids. With 8 bases removed from V and 10 bases from J, the gap between germline ends came to 14 bases. Germline V gene data show CDR1 as MNHNY and CDR2 as SVGAGI (reference sequence). CDR3 DNA: TGTGCCAGCCTCGGTTTGCCCGGAGCTTTCTTT. It specifies CASLGLPGAFF.

The CDR3 DNA follows: TGTGCCAGCAGCACAGCGCTAGCGGGCGGAGAGACCCAGTACTTC. Translated: CASSTALAGGETQYF. The chain links TRBV5-6 to TRBJ2-5; 8 bases agree with TRBD2. Germline V gene lookup returns CDR1 SGHDT and CDR2 YYEEEE. The CDR3 is made up of 15 amino acids. With V trimmed by 4 bases and J by 4 bases, 9 bases remained unmatched.

The V call is TRBV18, the J call TRBJ2-7, with 7 bases fitting TRBD1. This CDR3 comprises 15 residues. CDR1 and CDR2 from the germline V gene are KGHSH and LQKENI. Trimming took 1 base from V and 5 from J; bases not matched to a gene: 8. The CDR3 DNA sequence: TGTGCCAGCTCACCACTTTTAGGGGGCTTGGACGAGCAGTACTTC. Encoded protein: CASSPLLGGLDEQYF.

The chain carries TRBV5-4 and TRBJ2-2; D perhaps matches TRBD2 (5 bases). CDR3 length: 18 amino acids. V gave up 5 bases and J gave up 0 bases, with 20 bases separating them. Germline loops: CDR1 SGHNT, CDR2 YYREEE (reference sequence). This CDR3 reads CASRSGKGMNPNTGELFF. The CDR3 coding sequence is TGTGCCAGCAGATCCGGGAAAGGAATGAACCCGAACACCGGGGAGCTGTTTTTT.

The chain carries TRBV5-1 and TRBJ1-3; TRBD1 matches 7 bases. The CDR3 has 17 amino acids. Losses at the gene ends were 3 bases for V and 0 bases for J; bases not matched to a gene: 9. Germline assignment: CDR1 SGHRS and CDR2 YFSETQ. The CDR3 is CASSSEGQLISGNTIYF. DNA for the CDR3: TGCGCCAGCAGCTCGGAGGGACAGTTAATCTCTGGAAACACCATATATTTT.

The chain links TRBV30 to TRBJ1-5, with D maybe TRBD1 (5 bases). The V end lost 0 bases, the J end lost 4 bases, and 7 bases lay between the germline ends. Germline lookup yields CDR1 GTSNPN and CDR2 SVGIG (reference sequence). This CDR3 is 13 amino acids long. CDR3 in DNA: TGTGCCTGGAGTGTTAAGGGGAATCAGCCCCAGCATTTT. This sequence encodes CAWSVKGNQPQHF.

The chain recombines TRBV30 with TRBJ1-6; D unclear. V was clipped by 7 bases and J by 8 bases, with 15 bases between them. The germline V gene encodes CDR1 GTSNPN and CDR2 SVGIG (reference sequence). The CDR3 length is 13 residues. DNA for the CDR3: TGTGCCTCGAATGGCCTCGGGTATTCACCCCTCCACTTT. Protein product: CASNGLGYSPLHF.

The chain joins TRBV24-1 to TRBJ2-3; TRBD2 matches 11 bases. Germline assignment: CDR1 KGHDR and CDR2 SFDVKD. After removal of 4 bases from V and 2 bases from J, the junction contained 10 bases not matched to a gene. The CDR3 covers 18 residues. CDR3 sequence reads: CATSEGLAGGHYTDTQYF. Here the CDR3 DNA reads TGTGCCACCAGTGAAGGGCTAGCGGGGGGCCACTACACAGATACGCAGTATTTT.

The CDR3 loop reads CASSSAYTGQETQYF. CDR3 in DNA: TGTGCCAGCAGCTCTGCCTACACGGGCCAAGAGACCCAGTACTTC. J is TRBJ2-5 and V is TRBV2; no clear D. The ends were cut back, 6 bases at V and 1 base at J, with 15 bases in the middle. This CDR3 spans 15 amino acids. Germline CDR1 reads SNHLY; CDR2 reads FYNNEI.

The V call is TRBV5-4, the J call TRBJ1-6; 10 bases match TRBD1. Losses at the gene ends were 3 bases for V and 7 bases for J; bases not matched to a gene: 4. The CDR3 extends over 15 amino acids. CDR1 and CDR2 from the germline V gene are SGHNT and YYREEE (reference sequence). CDR3 nucleotides: TGTGCCAGCAGCTCCCGGACAGGGGGGAATTCACCCCTCCACTTT. Protein product: CASSSRTGGNSPLHF.

The V gene is TRBV2, the J gene TRBJ2-1; a weak D match, TRBD1 (5 bases). This CDR3 spans 15 amino acids. The germline V gene has CDR1 SNHLY and CDR2 FYNNEI. The ends were cut back, 1 base at V and 3 bases at J, with 10 bases in the middle. The CDR3 DNA reads as TGTGCCAGCAGTGAAGGGACACAAAACTACAATGAGCAGTTCTTC. The encoded protein is CASSEGTQNYNEQFF.

The chain joins TRBV12-5 to TRBJ2-3, with 8 bases matching TRBD2. CDR3 length: 17 amino acids. With V trimmed by 1 base and J by 2 bases, 8 bases remained unmatched. The V gene's germline CDR1 is LGHNT and CDR2 FRNRAP. The CDR3 is CASGLGRGGTYTDTQYF. Here the CDR3 DNA reads TGTGCTAGTGGTTTGGGACGCGGGGGGACTTACACAGATACGCAGTATTTT.

The chain has TRBV19 and TRBJ2-1, with D possibly matching TRBD2 (6 bases). CDR1 and CDR2 from the germline V gene are LNHDA and SQIVND (reference sequence). This CDR3 has 15 residues. With 4 bases removed from V and 3 bases from J, the gap between germline ends came to 13 bases. The CDR3 protein is CASSTNVGGYNEQFF. The CDR3 region has the DNA TGTGCCAGTAGTACGAACGTCGGGGGCTACAATGAGCAGTTCTTC.

The J gene is TRBJ1-1, the V gene TRBV27; D call uncertain. The CDR3 extends over 14 amino acids. Trimming stripped 5 bases from V and 5 bases from J, with 15 bases between. Germline V gene data show CDR1 as MNHEY and CDR2 as SMNVEV (reference sequence). CDR3 in DNA: TGTGCCAGCAGTGCCAAGTCTACGGGGACTGAAGCTTTCTTT. Translation gives CASSAKSTGTEAFF.

The rearrangement links TRBV3-1 (or the pseudogene TRBV3-2) to TRBJ2-3; D remains unclear. V lost 5 bases to trimming and J lost 2 bases, with 5 bases between them. The CDR3 spans 12 residues. The germline V gene has CDR1 LGHDT and CDR2 YNNKEL (reference sequence). The CDR3 sequence: CASSYITDTQYF. DNA for the CDR3: TGTGCCAGCAGCTATATCACAGATACGCAGTATTTT.

The chain couples TRBV11-2 to TRBJ2-1, with D possibly being TRBD2 (5 bases). Between the trimmed V and J ends, which lost 5 bases and 2 bases, there was a span of 13 bases. CDR3 size: 15 residues. Per the germline V gene, CDR1 is SGHAT and CDR2 is FQNNGV. CDR3: CASSKAVQAYNEQFF. Here the CDR3 DNA reads TGTGCCAGCAGCAAAGCGGTTCAAGCCTACAATGAGCAGTTCTTC.

The chain uses TRBV5-1 and TRBJ2-5; the match to TRBD1 covers 7 bases. Germline assignment: CDR1 SGHRS and CDR2 YFSETQ. V trimming: 3 bases; J trimming: 5 bases; junction bases outside the gene matches: 7. The length of the CDR3 is 14 residues. This chain's CDR3 is CASSSGTAGETQYF. In nucleotides, the CDR3 is TGCGCCAGCAGCTCCGGGACAGCAGGGGAGACCCAGTACTTC.